The rows below give T cell receptor beta chains drawn from one sample of a study of blood T cell repertoires in COVID-19. TCRdb's table, derived via immunoSEQ multiplex PCR, lists solely in-frame clones and lacks some. This table has 220,000 or so clones, more than 85% appearing once. Sequences were obtained from peripheral blood. Receptors were obtained from a woman aged 45 to 65 with COVID-19, enrolled during active disease. The CDR3 runs from the conserved cysteine through the conserved F or W. D genes are given only for firm matches. Clone size is not always given. Where it is, it says once, few, many or a class for expanded clones.

V,size,J,D,CDR3,DNA
TRBV30,.,TRBJ1-1,.,CAWNQGYDTEAFF,TGTGCCTGGAATCAGGGGTACGACACTGAAGCTTTCTTT
TRBV30,.,TRBJ1-4,.,CAWNRGAWDEKLFF,TGTGCCTGGAACCGGGGAGCTTGGGATGAAAAACTGTTTTTT
TRBV14,.,TRBJ2-2,.,CASSVQGLRFPGELFF,TGTGCCAGCAGCGTACAGGGCTTAAGGTTTCCCGGGGAGCTGTTTTTT
TRBV10-2,.,TRBJ1-1,.,CASSELQGYTEAFF,TGCGCCAGCAGTGAGCTTCAGGGCTACACTGAAGCTTTCTTT
TRBV2,.,TRBJ1-2,.,CASRAGQYGYTF,TGTGCCAGCAGGGCTGGACAGTATGGCTACACCTTC
TRBV7-7,.,TRBJ2-5,.,CASSSSAGSGQYF,TGTGCCAGCAGCTCCTCAGCGGGCAGTGGCCAGTACTTC
TRBV5-1,.,TRBJ2-7,TRBD1,CASSLATDRGPYEQYF,TGCGCCAGCAGCTTGGCAACGGACAGGGGACCCTACGAGCAGTACTTC
TRBV6-5,.,TRBJ1-2,.,CASTQQGYGYTF,TGTGCCAGCACTCAGCAGGGATATGGCTACACCTTC
TRBV5-1,.,TRBJ1-1,TRBD1,CASSLGQIMNTEAFF,TGCGCCAGCAGCCTGGGACAGATCATGAACACTGAAGCTTTCTTT
TRBV3-1/TRBV3-2,.,TRBJ1-2,.,CASSYWGSSRGNYGYTF,TGTGCCAGCAGCTATTGGGGGAGCTCCAGGGGTAACTATGGCTACACCTTC
TRBV6-5,.,TRBJ1-1,TRBD1,CASNNNRGRDTEAFF,TGTGCCAGCAATAATAACAGGGGCAGGGACACTGAAGCTTTCTTT
TRBV1,.,TRBJ2-2,.,CTSSQERLNTGELFF,TGCACCAGCAGCCAAGAGAGACTAAACACCGGGGAGCTGTTTTTT
TRBV19,once,TRBJ1-2,.,CASSIGNSYGYTF,TGTGCCAGTAGTATAGGAAACAGCTATGGCTACACCTTC
TRBV30,.,TRBJ1-1,.,CAWSPRGQNTEAFF,TGTGCCTGGAGTCCCCGGGGACAGAACACTGAAGCTTTCTTT
TRBV29-1,.,TRBJ1-2,TRBD1,CSVDRGLKDGYTF,TGCAGCGTGGACAGGGGGCTGAAGGATGGCTACACCTTC
TRBV5-1,.,TRBJ2-3,.,CASSLVSEAQYF,TGCGCCAGCAGCTTGGTATCAGAGGCGCAGTATTTT
TRBV5-6,once,TRBJ2-7,.,CASSFGGREQYF,TGTGCCAGCAGCTTCGGGGGGCGGGAGCAGTACTTC
TRBV3-1/TRBV3-2,few,TRBJ2-7,.,CASSSYRVINEQYF,TGTGCCAGCAGTTCGTACAGGGTAATCAACGAGCAGTACTTC
TRBV5-1,.,TRBJ2-3,TRBD1,CASSLGDRGGGSTDTQYF,TGCGCCAGCAGCTTAGGGGACAGGGGAGGAGGAAGCACAGATACGCAGTATTTT
TRBV4-1,few,TRBJ2-2,TRBD1,CASSPRVSSGGTGELFF,TGCGCCAGCAGCCCTCGGGTATCGTCAGGGGGCACCGGGGAGCTGTTTTTT
TRBV27,.,TRBJ1-5,.,CASSLGGTQPQHF,TGTGCCAGCAGTTTAGGGGGCACTCAGCCCCAGCATTTT
TRBV7-2,.,TRBJ1-3,.,CASSLPKPTGQTIYF,TGTGCCAGCAGCTTACCTAAACCCACAGGGCAAACCATATATTTT
TRBV25-1,many,TRBJ2-3,TRBD1,CASSEGDRGADTQYF,TGTGCCAGCAGTGAGGGGGACAGGGGGGCAGATACGCAGTATTTT
TRBV5-5,.,TRBJ2-3,TRBD2,CASSLGGGPLTDTQYF,TGTGCCAGCAGCTTGGGCGGGGGGCCCCTCACAGATACGCAGTATTTT
TRBV24-1,.,TRBJ2-1,.,CATEAYGQPPYNEQFF,TGTGCCACCGAAGCCTACGGACAGCCACCCTACAATGAGCAGTTCTTC
TRBV14,few,TRBJ1-1,.,CASSQITGRYTEAFF,TGTGCCAGCAGCCAGATCACAGGGCGGTACACTGAAGCTTTCTTT
TRBV29-1,.,TRBJ1-1,.,CSFFEGVAFF,TGCAGCTTCTTCGAGGGGGTAGCTTTCTTT
TRBV7-2,.,TRBJ1-6,TRBD1,CASSSGTVYNSPLHF,TGTGCCAGCAGCTCCGGGACAGTATATAATTCACCCCTCCACTTT
TRBV3-1/TRBV3-2,.,TRBJ2-1,.,CASSQGHYNEQFF,TGTGCCAGCAGCCAAGGACACTACAATGAGCAGTTCTTC
TRBV19,once,TRBJ2-3,TRBD2,CASRSPGGGLNTQYF,TGTGCCAGTAGGTCCCCGGGGGGGGGCCTAAATACGCAGTATTTT
TRBV19,.,TRBJ2-7,.,CASSIDRGGASYEQYF,TGTGCCAGTAGTATAGATCGTGGCGGCGCGTCCTACGAGCAGTACTTC
TRBV19,.,TRBJ2-3,.,CASSPRPGADTQYF,TGTGCCAGTAGCCCGCGTCCCGGGGCAGATACGCAGTATTTT
TRBV27,.,TRBJ1-5,.,CASSTEGTLSPQHF,TGTGCCAGCAGTACGGAGGGGACCTTATCGCCCCAGCATTTT
TRBV9,.,TRBJ2-7,TRBD1,CASSVEQGYHEQYF,TGTGCCAGCAGCGTAGAACAGGGGTATCACGAGCAGTACTTC
TRBV28,.,TRBJ1-5,.,CASSLAGRGRRPYQPQHF,TGTGCCAGCAGTTTAGCGGGGCGGGGGCGACGGCCGTATCAGCCCCAGCATTTT
TRBV11-3,.,TRBJ1-2,.,CASSLGDINYGYTF,TGTGCCAGCAGCTTAGGGGACATTAACTATGGCTACACCTTC
TRBV15,few,TRBJ2-7,TRBD1,CATSTRTTGQAKYF,TGTGCCACCAGCACACGTACTACCGGACAGGCTAAGTACTTC
TRBV19,.,TRBJ1-1,.,CASSIGGWSARTEAFF,TGTGCCAGTAGTATCGGGGGGTGGAGCGCCCGAACTGAAGCTTTCTTT
TRBV12-5,.,TRBJ2-7,TRBD2,CASGLAGLAGAPYEQYF,TGTGCTAGTGGTTTGGCGGGACTAGCGGGGGCACCCTACGAGCAGTACTTC
TRBV11-2,.,TRBJ2-5,.,CASSLASTQYF,TGTGCCAGCAGCTTAGCGTCGACCCAGTACTTC
TRBV13,.,TRBJ2-1,TRBD1,CASSRQGVGSYNEQFF,TGTGCCAGCAGCAGACAGGGGGTAGGGTCCTACAATGAGCAGTTCTTC
TRBV19,few,TRBJ2-5,TRBD1,CASSIGQGEETQYF,TGTGCCAGTAGTATAGGACAGGGAGAAGAGACCCAGTACTTC
TRBV2,.,TRBJ2-2,.,CASSEATVGIANTGELFF,TGTGCCAGCAGTGAAGCTACGGTGGGCATCGCGAACACCGGGGAGCTGTTTTTT
TRBV7-2,few,TRBJ2-7,TRBD2,CASSPSGGNYEQYF,TGTGCCAGCAGCCCTAGCGGGGGGAATTACGAGCAGTACTTC
TRBV5-6,once,TRBJ1-2,.,CASSSGVVDYGYTF,TGTGCCAGCAGTTCAGGGGTTGTGGACTATGGCTACACCTTC
TRBV29-1,few,TRBJ2-3,TRBD2,CSAEGSSGVVSTDTQYF,TGCAGCGCTGAAGGATCTAGCGGGGTTGTAAGCACAGATACGCAGTATTTT
TRBV2,.,TRBJ1-2,.,CASSGLRGSGGYTF,TGTGCCAGCAGTGGGTTGCGGGGGTCGGGTGGCTACACCTTC
TRBV13,.,TRBJ2-1,TRBD1,CASSLGSQGAWNEQFF,TGTGCCAGCAGCTTAGGTAGTCAGGGGGCGTGGAATGAGCAGTTCTTC
TRBV30,.,TRBJ1-2,.,CAWSVGLGANFNYGYTF,TGTGCCTGGAGTGTAGGGTTAGGGGCAAACTTTAACTATGGCTACACCTTC
TRBV4-1,.,TRBJ2-3,TRBD1,CASSQERVAGQADTQYF,TGCGCCAGCAGCCAAGAGCGAGTCGCGGGACAGGCAGATACGCAGTATTTT
TRBV24-1,few,TRBJ2-2,TRBD2,CATSDLTSGAPNTGELFF,TGTGCCACCAGTGATTTGACTAGCGGGGCCCCGAACACCGGGGAGCTGTTTTTT
TRBV13,.,TRBJ2-2,TRBD2,CASSLRASGSGELFF,TGTGCCAGCAGCTTAAGGGCTAGCGGGTCCGGGGAGCTGTTTTTT
TRBV28,.,TRBJ2-3,TRBD1,CASSFQGGVKTQYF,TGTGCCAGCAGTTTCCAAGGGGGCGTCAAAACGCAGTATTTT
TRBV11-3,few,TRBJ2-4,.,CASSYDRNIQYF,TGTGCCAGCAGCTACGACAGAAACATTCAGTACTTC
TRBV6-1,.,TRBJ1-2,.,CASSGPQVYGYTF,TGTGCCAGCAGTGGCCCCCAGGTATATGGCTACACCTTC
TRBV6-5,.,TRBJ1-2,TRBD1,CASRRGDYGYTF,TGTGCCAGCCGCAGGGGGGACTATGGCTACACCTTC